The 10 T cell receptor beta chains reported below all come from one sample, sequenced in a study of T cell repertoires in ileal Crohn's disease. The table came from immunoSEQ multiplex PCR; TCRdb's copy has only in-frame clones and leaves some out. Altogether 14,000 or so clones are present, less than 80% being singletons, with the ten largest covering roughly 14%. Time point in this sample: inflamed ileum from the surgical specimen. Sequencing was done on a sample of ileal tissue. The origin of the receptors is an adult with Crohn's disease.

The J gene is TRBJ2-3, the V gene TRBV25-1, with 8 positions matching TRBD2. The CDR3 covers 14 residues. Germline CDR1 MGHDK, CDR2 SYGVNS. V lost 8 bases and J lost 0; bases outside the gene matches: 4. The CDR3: CASWGGGSTDTQYF. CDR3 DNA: TGTGCCAGCTGGGGCGGGGGGAGCACAGATACGCAGTATTTT.

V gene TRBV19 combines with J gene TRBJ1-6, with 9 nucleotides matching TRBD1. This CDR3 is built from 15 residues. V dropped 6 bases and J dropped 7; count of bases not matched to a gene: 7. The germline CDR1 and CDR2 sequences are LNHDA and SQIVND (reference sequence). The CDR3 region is CASRDRTGENSPLHF. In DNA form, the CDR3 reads TGTGCCAGTAGGGACCGGACAGGGGAAAATTCACCCCTCCACTTT.

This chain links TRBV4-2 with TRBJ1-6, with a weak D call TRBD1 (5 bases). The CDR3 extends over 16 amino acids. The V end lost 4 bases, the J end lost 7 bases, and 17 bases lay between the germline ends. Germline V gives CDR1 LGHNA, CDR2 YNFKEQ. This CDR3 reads CASSLTRGSGNSPLHF. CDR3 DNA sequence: TGTGCCAGCAGCCTAACACGGGGGAGTGGGAATTCACCCCTCCACTTT.

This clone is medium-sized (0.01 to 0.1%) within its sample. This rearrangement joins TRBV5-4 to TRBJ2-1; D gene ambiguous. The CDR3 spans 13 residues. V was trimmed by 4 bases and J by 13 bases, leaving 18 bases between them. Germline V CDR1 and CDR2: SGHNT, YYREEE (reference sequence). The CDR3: CASSQEPMSPQFF. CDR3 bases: TGTGCCAGCAGCCAGGAACCGATGTCTCCCCAGTTCTTC.

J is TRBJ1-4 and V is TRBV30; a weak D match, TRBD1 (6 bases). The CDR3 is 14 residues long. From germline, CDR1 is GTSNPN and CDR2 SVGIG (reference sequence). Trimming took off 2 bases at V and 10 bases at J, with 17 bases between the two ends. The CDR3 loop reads CAWSQEQGRGKLFF. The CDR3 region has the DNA TGTGCCTGGAGTCAGGAACAGGGCAGGGGAAAACTGTTTTTT.

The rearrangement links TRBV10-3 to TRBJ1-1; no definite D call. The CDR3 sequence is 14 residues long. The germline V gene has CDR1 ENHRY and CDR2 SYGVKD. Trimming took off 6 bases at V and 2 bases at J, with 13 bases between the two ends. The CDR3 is CAIRRDRLNTEAFF. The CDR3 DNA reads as TGTGCCATCAGGCGGGATAGGTTAAACACTGAAGCTTTCTTT.

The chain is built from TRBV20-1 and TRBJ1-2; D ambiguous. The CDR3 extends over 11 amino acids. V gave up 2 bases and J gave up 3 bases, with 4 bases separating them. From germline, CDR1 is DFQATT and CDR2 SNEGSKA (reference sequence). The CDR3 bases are TGCAGTGCTAGACTGGACTATGGCTACACCTTC. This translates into CSARLDYGYTF.

The CDR3 DNA is TGCGCCAGCAGTGAACCGGGACAGGGGAACACTGAAGCTTTCTTT. The encoded protein is CASSEPGQGNTEAFF. V usage is TRBV10-1 and J usage is TRBJ1-1; 9 nucleotides match TRBD1. The germline CDR1 and CDR2 sequences are WNHNN and SYGVQD (reference sequence). The J segment lost 1 base and the V segment lost 3 bases, leaving 3 bases of the junction unmatched. This CDR3 spans 15 amino acids.

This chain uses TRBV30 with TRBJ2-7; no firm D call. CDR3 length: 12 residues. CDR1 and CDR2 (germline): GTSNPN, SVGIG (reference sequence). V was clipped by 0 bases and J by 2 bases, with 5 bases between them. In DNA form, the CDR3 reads TGTGCCTGGAGTGTCTACGCCTACGAGCAGTACTTC. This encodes CAWSVYAYEQYF.

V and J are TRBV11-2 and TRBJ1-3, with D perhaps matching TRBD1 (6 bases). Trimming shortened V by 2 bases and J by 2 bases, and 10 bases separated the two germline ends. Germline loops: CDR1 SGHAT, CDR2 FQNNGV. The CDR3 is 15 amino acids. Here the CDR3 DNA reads TGTGCCAGCAGCTTAACTACAGGGACTGGAAACACCATATATTTT. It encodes CASSLTTGTGNTIYF.